This TCR beta chain originates from a study of CD8 T cells in Susac syndrome. Findings and caveats of the study: Detection of Susac-specific public clones gave around 16 in total CD8+ repertoires and 4 or 5 in CD8+ TEMRA repertoires. Susac CD8+ clonal expansion peaked in TEMRA cells and active patients.

The V and J ends lost 3 bases and 4 bases, in that order; junction bases with no gene match: 6. Germline CDR1 reads MGHDK; CDR2 reads SYGVNS. The CDR3 runs to 16 residues. Negative isolation was applied to CD8+ and CD4+ T cells, and FACS enrichment was applied to TEMRA cells. With random hexamers, reverse transcription was performed on roughly 0.5 to 1 ug of RNA. Multiplex immunoSEQ PCR targeted 54 Vbeta and 13 Jbeta TCR beta segments. From the immunoSEQ multiplex PCR reads, TCRdb called clonotypes with MiXCR, one entry per CDR3 protein. The table records 84,000 or so distinct CDR3 sequences, 94% of them present only once. As regards this clonotype: Its antigen remains unknown.

The sample was CD8+ T cells from PBMCs. This receptor was obtained from a human donor with Susac syndrome. The rearrangement joins TRBV25-1 to TRBJ1-1; 12 bases are shared with TRBD1. The DNA of the CDR3 is TGTGCCAGCAGTGAGGGACAGGGGGCCTTTGGCACTGAAGCTTTCTTT. This translates into CASSEGQGAFGTEAFF.